This T cell receptor (beta chain) was documented in a study of PD-L1 blockade in urothelial cancer. Study-level information: Dosed intravenously at 1,200 mg every 3 weeks, atezolizumab was initiated by patients around 2014. Prior chemotherapy regimens per patient numbered 0 to 3.

Per the germline V gene, CDR1 is SEHNR and CDR2 is FQNEAQ (reference sequence). Between the trimmed V and J ends, which lost 2 bases and 3 bases, there was a span of 13 bases. CDR3 length: 15 amino acids. Time point in this sample: pretreatment peripheral blood. Only in-frame clones appear in the TCRdb table, and some are missing; sequencing was by immunoSEQ multiplex PCR. The table lists some 87,000 clones, roughly 84% of them singletons. The gene calls are TRBV7-9 and TRBJ2-5; D ambiguous. Sequences were derived from PBMCs, sampled around atezolizumab (anti-PD-L1) treatment. This sequence originates from a man between 60 and 75 years old with urothelial cancer. The DNA of the CDR3 is TGTGCCAGCAGCTTACCGATCCAAACAGAAGAGACCCAGTACTTC. This gives the protein CASSLPIQTEETQYF.